A selection of T cell receptor beta chains follows, all from one sample in a study of blood T cell repertoires in COVID-19. Sequenced by immunoSEQ multiplex PCR; TCRdb stores in-frame clones only, minus some. The sample includes a few hundred thousand clones, 80% to 90% of them seen just once. The specimen was PBMCs or T cells enriched from blood (not recorded which). These receptors originate from a man younger than 45 who had recovered from COVID-19. CDR3s include the opening cysteine and the closing phenylalanine or tryptophan. The order of the fields is V gene, D gene, clone size, J gene, CDR3 length, CDR3 protein, CDR3 DNA. A D gene is named only where the DNA matches it firmly. Rows may omit the clone size; those that give it use once, few, many or a size class.

>TRBV5-5|.|.|TRBJ1-1|15
CASSLGPLAPAEAFF
TGTGCCAGCAGCTTGGGCCCTCTCGCGCCCGCTGAAGCTTTCTTT
>TRBV6-5|TRBD1|few|TRBJ1-1|14
CASSRTGVRTEAFF
TGTGCCAGCTCTAGGACAGGGGTGAGGACTGAAGCTTTCTTT
>TRBV13|TRBD2|.|TRBJ2-1|18
CASSLLRQGGRGFNEQFF
TGTGCCAGCAGCTTATTGAGGCAGGGAGGGCGAGGGTTCAATGAGCAGTTCTTC
>TRBV2|TRBD1|.|TRBJ1-4|13
CASGGTANEKLFF
TGTGCCAGCGGCGGGACAGCTAATGAAAAACTGTTTTTT
>TRBV2|.|.|TRBJ2-3|13
CASSARDTDTQYF
TGTGCCAGCAGCGCCCGAGACACGGATACGCAGTATTTT
>TRBV18|.|once|TRBJ1-5|13
CASSPPGAQPQHF
TGTGCCAGCTCACCTCCGGGAGCCCAGCCCCAGCATTTT
>TRBV5-1|.|.|TRBJ2-5|15
CASSLVSGSQETQYF
TGCGCCAGCAGCTTGGTATCGGGGAGCCAAGAGACCCAGTACTTC
>TRBV5-6|.|.|TRBJ1-3|14
CASSLGQSGNTIYF
TGTGCCAGCAGCCTAGGACAGTCTGGAAACACCATATATTTT
>TRBV10-2|TRBD1|.|TRBJ1-2|14
CASSPGDRKYGYTF
TGCGCCAGCAGCCCGGGGGACAGGAAATATGGCTACACCTTC
>TRBV14|TRBD1|.|TRBJ2-1|15
CASSQSSTGYNEQFF
TGTGCCAGCAGCCAAAGTTCGACAGGGTACAATGAGCAGTTCTTC
>TRBV5-6|.|.|TRBJ1-2|14
CASSLGTGWGGYTF
TGTGCCAGCAGCTTGGGAACAGGATGGGGAGGCTACACCTTC
>TRBV6-5|.|.|TRBJ1-2|14
CASRTPGTLYGYTF
TGTGCCAGCAGGACCCCGGGAACCCTATATGGCTACACCTTC
>TRBV6-5|TRBD2|.|TRBJ2-7|15
CASSSLAGSAYEQYF
TGTGCCAGCAGTTCTCTAGCGGGGAGCGCCTACGAGCAGTACTTC
>TRBV7-9|.|.|TRBJ1-2|14
CASSLASGDYGYTF
TGTGCCAGCAGCTTAGCGTCGGGGGACTATGGCTACACCTTC
>TRBV5-4|.|.|TRBJ1-3|16
CASSLGAGESGNTIYF
TGTGCCAGCAGCTTGGGAGCAGGGGAATCCGGAAACACCATATATTTT
>TRBV10-3|TRBD1|.|TRBJ2-7|13
CAIRPGGSYEQYF
TGTGCCATCAGGCCAGGGGGCTCCTACGAGCAGTACTTC
>TRBV19|TRBD2|.|TRBJ2-1|15
CASTSPSGGRNEQFF
TGTGCCAGTACCAGTCCTAGCGGGGGGCGCAATGAGCAGTTCTTC
>TRBV9|.|.|TRBJ2-5|15
CASSATGLRGETQYF
TGTGCCAGCAGCGCTACAGGGTTAAGGGGGGAGACCCAGTACTTC
>TRBV27|TRBD2|.|TRBJ2-3|15
CASTSGTSGKDTQYF
TGTGCCAGCACCTCAGGGACTAGCGGTAAAGATACGCAGTATTTT
>TRBV18|.|.|TRBJ1-2|12
CASPDSNYGYTF
TGTGCCAGCCCGGACAGCAACTATGGCTACACCTTC
>TRBV7-2|.|.|TRBJ2-3|14
CASSLVSTLGTQYF
TGTGCCAGCAGCTTAGTTAGCACTCTGGGTACGCAGTATTTT
>TRBV6-5|TRBD1|.|TRBJ1-1|14
CASRPGQGDTEAFF
TGTGCCAGCAGACCCGGACAGGGCGACACTGAAGCTTTCTTT
>TRBV5-1|.|.|TRBJ2-7|13
CASSDGESYEQYF
TGCGCCAGCAGCGACGGGGAATCCTACGAGCAGTACTTC